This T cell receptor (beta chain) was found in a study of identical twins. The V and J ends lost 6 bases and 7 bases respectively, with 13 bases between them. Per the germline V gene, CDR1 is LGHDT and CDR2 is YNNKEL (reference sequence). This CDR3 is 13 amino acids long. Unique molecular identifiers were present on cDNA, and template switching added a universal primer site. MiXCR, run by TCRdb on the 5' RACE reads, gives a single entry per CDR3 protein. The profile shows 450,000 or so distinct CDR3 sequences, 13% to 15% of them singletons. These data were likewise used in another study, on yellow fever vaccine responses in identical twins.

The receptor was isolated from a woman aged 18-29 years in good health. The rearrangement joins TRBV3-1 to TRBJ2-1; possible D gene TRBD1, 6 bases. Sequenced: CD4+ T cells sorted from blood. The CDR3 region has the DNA TGTGCCAGCAGAATACAGGGTCGGAATGAGCAGTTCTTC. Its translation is CASRIQGRNEQFF.